This T cell receptor (beta chain) was retrieved from a study of radiotherapy plus CTLA-4 blockade in lung cancer. Study context: Objective response was observed in around a sixth of patients, and disease control in 30% to 35%. Study-level results: TCR clones of tumor origin grew in blood after radiotherapy plus ipilimumab.

The repertoire was sequenced with immunoSEQ multiplex PCR; TCRdb's copy has only in-frame clones and lacks some. The sample lists more than 100,000 clones, 70% to 90% seen once, with approximately 6.6% in the top ten. This CDR3 is 16 amino acids long. CDR1 is SGHNT, CDR2 YENEEA, per germline. Trimming removed 2 bases at V and 2 bases at J, with 12 bases between. A note on this clone: Antigen: not known.

This TCR was recovered from a human donor with non-small cell lung cancer that progressed on radiotherapy plus ipilimumab. The material sequenced was peripheral blood, taken from a patient treated with radiotherapy plus ipilimumab. The chain has TRBV11-3 and TRBJ2-2; the D is unclear. CDR3 DNA sequence: TGTGCCAGCAGCTTAAATCTCCAGCTAAACACCGGGGAGCTGTTTTTT. Amino acid sequence: CASSLNLQLNTGELFF.